These T cell receptor beta chains were read from a single sample in a study of T cells in Graves' hyperthyroidism and ophthalmopathy. Using its own MiXCR run on the multiplex PCR reads, TCRdb lists one record per CDR3 protein. Of fewer than 450,000 distinct CDR3 sequences listed, roughly 15% are singletons. The material sequenced was blood. These receptors were collected from a woman aged 25 to 39 with Graves' hyperthyroidism that later progressed to Graves' ophthalmopathy. The CDR3 runs from the conserved cysteine through the conserved F or W. The order of the fields is J gene, clone size, V gene, D gene, CDR3 DNA, CDR3 protein. A D gene is named only where the DNA matches it firmly. Clone size, where shown, is once, few, many, or a class for clones that have expanded.

j_gene: TRBJ2-1; abundance: many; v_gene: TRBV6-1; d_gene: TRBD2; CDR3nt: TGTGCCAGCAATACAGCGGGGGACAATGAGCAGTTCTTC; CDR3aa: CASNTAGDNEQFF
j_gene: TRBJ1-4; abundance: many; v_gene: TRBV15; d_gene: TRBD1; CDR3nt: TGTGCCACCAGCAGCCAGGGGGGCCTGGGTGAAAAACTGTTTTTT; CDR3aa: CATSSQGGLGEKLFF
j_gene: TRBJ2-3; abundance: many; v_gene: TRBV20-1; d_gene: .; CDR3nt: TGCAGTGCTAGAGATGAGCCAGGGGCCGACACAGATACGCAGTATTTT; CDR3aa: CSARDEPGADTDTQYF
j_gene: TRBJ2-7; abundance: .; v_gene: TRBV11-2; d_gene: TRBD1; CDR3nt: TGTGCCAGCAGCCTGTCCGGGACAGGGATCCACGAGCAGTACTTC; CDR3aa: CASSLSGTGIHEQYF
j_gene: TRBJ2-7; abundance: .; v_gene: TRBV6-5; d_gene: .; CDR3nt: TGTGCCAGCAGTTACGAGGTTAGCTCCTACGAGCAGTACTTC; CDR3aa: CASSYEVSSYEQYF
j_gene: TRBJ1-1; abundance: many; v_gene: TRBV4-2; d_gene: .; CDR3nt: TGTGCCAGCAGCCAAGGGGGAGGGGGCACTGAAGCTTTCTTT; CDR3aa: CASSQGGGGTEAFF
j_gene: TRBJ1-1; abundance: many; v_gene: TRBV6-2/TRBV6-3; d_gene: TRBD1; CDR3nt: TGTGCCAGCAGTCTAGACAGGGCTCCTTCTGAAGCTTTCTTT; CDR3aa: CASSLDRAPSEAFF
j_gene: TRBJ1-1; abundance: few; v_gene: TRBV24-1; d_gene: TRBD1; CDR3nt: TGTGCCACCAGTGATGGCAGGACAGGGAACACTGAAGCTTTCTTT; CDR3aa: CATSDGRTGNTEAFF
j_gene: TRBJ2-7; abundance: .; v_gene: TRBV29-1; d_gene: TRBD2; CDR3nt: TGCAGCGTCAGCGGGGGCTCCTACGAGCAGTACTTC; CDR3aa: CSVSGGSYEQYF
j_gene: TRBJ2-7; abundance: .; v_gene: TRBV20-1; d_gene: TRBD1; CDR3nt: TGCAGTGCTACATCTCTTGGATTCGGGACAGTTTACGAGCAGTACTTC; CDR3aa: CSATSLGFGTVYEQYF
j_gene: TRBJ1-2; abundance: .; v_gene: TRBV27; d_gene: TRBD1; CDR3nt: TGTGCCAGCAGTTCACTCGAGACAGGGATTAACTATGGCTACACCTTC; CDR3aa: CASSSLETGINYGYTF
j_gene: TRBJ2-5; abundance: many; v_gene: TRBV5-1; d_gene: .; CDR3nt: TGCGCCAGCAGCAACGACGGGGACACCGGAGGAGAGACCCAGTACTTC; CDR3aa: CASSNDGDTGGETQYF
j_gene: TRBJ1-2; abundance: .; v_gene: TRBV28; d_gene: .; CDR3nt: TGTGCCAGCACCCTAGGGCTCAGCTATGGCTACACCTTC; CDR3aa: CASTLGLSYGYTF
j_gene: TRBJ2-5; abundance: few; v_gene: TRBV9; d_gene: .; CDR3nt: TGTGCCAGCAGCTTAGGGGGGGGACCCCTGGGGACCCAGTACTTC; CDR3aa: CASSLGGGPLGTQYF
j_gene: TRBJ2-7; abundance: many; v_gene: TRBV6-2/TRBV6-3; d_gene: .; CDR3nt: TGTGCCAGCAGAATCCGGGGGTCGACCTACGAGCAGTACTTC; CDR3aa: CASRIRGSTYEQYF
j_gene: TRBJ1-1; abundance: .; v_gene: TRBV20-1; d_gene: .; CDR3nt: TGCAGTGCTAGGGGCGGGGGGGGCCTTGTCAGGACTGAAGCTTGCTTT; CDR3aa: CSARGGGGLVRTEACF
j_gene: TRBJ2-3; abundance: many; v_gene: TRBV28; d_gene: TRBD2; CDR3nt: TGTGCCAGCAGTTTAGCACGCTACTTAGCGGGGCACCCTGATACGCAGTATTTT; CDR3aa: CASSLARYLAGHPDTQYF
j_gene: TRBJ2-1; abundance: .; v_gene: TRBV19; d_gene: .; CDR3nt: TGTGCCAGTAGTACCGATCCCCTAGCGATTACCTACAATGAGCAGTTCTTC; CDR3aa: CASSTDPLAITYNEQFF